There are a few counts of the clone carrying this T cell receptor beta chain. Its antigen is unknown. Treatment noted: oral pan-JAK inhibitor, 5-10 mg twice daily. The germline V gene encodes CDR1 KGHSH and CDR2 LQKENI. The CDR3 length is 12 residues. V lost 5 bases and J lost 5, with 10 bases in between. Once RNA had been extracted, it was reverse transcribed into cDNA to act as the sequencing template. Assay used: immunoSEQ multiplex PCR; TCRdb lists only in-frame clones, some missing. The sample yields a few hundred thousand clones, roughly 40% seen once. This entry is derived from a study of CD8+ T cells in alopecia areata. Background on the study: The study gave treated patients oral tofacitinib at 5 to 10 mg twice daily.

Findings of the study overall: Lesional scalp exceeded normal scalp in clonality, especially in alopecia totalis/universalis.

The receptor was isolated from a human donor with alopecia areata. Sequences were derived from CD4+ T cells sorted from blood, sampled at approximately week 36, from a patient treated with tofacitinib. This sequence joins TRBV18 and TRBJ2-7; D is unclear. The CDR3 nucleotides are TGTGCCAGCTCAGGATCTAGTAACGAGCAGTACTTC. It codes for CASSGSSNEQYF.